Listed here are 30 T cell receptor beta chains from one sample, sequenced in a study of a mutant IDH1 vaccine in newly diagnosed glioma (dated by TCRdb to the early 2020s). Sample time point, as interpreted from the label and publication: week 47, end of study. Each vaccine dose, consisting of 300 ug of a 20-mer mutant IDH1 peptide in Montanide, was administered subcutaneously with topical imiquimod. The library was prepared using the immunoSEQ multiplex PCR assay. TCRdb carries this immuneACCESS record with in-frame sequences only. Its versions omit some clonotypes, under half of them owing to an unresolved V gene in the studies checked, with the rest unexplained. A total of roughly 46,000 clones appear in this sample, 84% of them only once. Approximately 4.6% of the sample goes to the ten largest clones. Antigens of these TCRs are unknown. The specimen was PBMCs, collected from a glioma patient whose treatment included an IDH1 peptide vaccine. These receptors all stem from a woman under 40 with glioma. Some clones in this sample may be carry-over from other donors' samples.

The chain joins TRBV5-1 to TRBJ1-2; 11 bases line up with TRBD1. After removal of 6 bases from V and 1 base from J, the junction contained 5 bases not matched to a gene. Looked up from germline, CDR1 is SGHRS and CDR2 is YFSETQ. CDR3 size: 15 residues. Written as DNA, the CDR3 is TGCGCCAGCACCCCCGGGACAGGGGGTAACTATGGCTACACCTTC. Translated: CASTPGTGGNYGYTF.

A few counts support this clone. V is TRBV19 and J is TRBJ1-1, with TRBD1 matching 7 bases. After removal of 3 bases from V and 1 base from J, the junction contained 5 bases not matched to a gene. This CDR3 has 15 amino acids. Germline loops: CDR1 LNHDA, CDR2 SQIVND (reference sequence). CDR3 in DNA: TGTGCCAGTAGTATCAAGGGGGCGAAGAACACTGAAGCTTTCTTT. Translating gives CASSIKGAKNTEAFF.

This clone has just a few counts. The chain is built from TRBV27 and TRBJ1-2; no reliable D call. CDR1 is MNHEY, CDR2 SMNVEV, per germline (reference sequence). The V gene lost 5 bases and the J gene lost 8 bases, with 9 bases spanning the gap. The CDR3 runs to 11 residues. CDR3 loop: CASSAGYGYTF. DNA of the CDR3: TGTGCCAGCAGTGCGGGATACGGCTACACCTTC.

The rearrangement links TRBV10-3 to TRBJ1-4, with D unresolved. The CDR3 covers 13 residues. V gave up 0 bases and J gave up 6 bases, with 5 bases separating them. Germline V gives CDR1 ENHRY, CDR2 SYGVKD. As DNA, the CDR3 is TGTGCCATCAGTGAGTCCCGGGATGAAAAACTGTTTTTT. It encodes CAISESRDEKLFF.

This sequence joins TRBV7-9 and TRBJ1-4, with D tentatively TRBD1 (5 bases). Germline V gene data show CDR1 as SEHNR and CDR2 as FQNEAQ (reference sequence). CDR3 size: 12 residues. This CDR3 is CAGGDWGEKLFF. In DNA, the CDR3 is TGTGCTGGGGGGGACTGGGGTGAAAAACTGTTTTTT.

CDR3 region: CASSLGPGPIQETQYF. The CDR3 nucleotides read TGCGCCAGCAGCTTGGGCCCGGGACCAATCCAAGAGACCCAGTACTTC. This sequence joins TRBV5-1 and TRBJ2-5; D is tentatively TRBD1 or TRBD2 (5 bases each). V lost 0 bases and J 1 base, leaving 13 bases between the germline ends. The CDR3 loop spans 16 amino acids. CDR1 is SGHRS and CDR2 is YFSETQ in the germline V gene.

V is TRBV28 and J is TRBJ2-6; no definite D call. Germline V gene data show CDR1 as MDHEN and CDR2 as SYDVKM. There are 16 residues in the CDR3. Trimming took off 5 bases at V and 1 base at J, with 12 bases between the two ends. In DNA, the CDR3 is TGTGCCAGCAGTAGTTTGAGTAAGTCTGGGGCCAACGTCCTGACTTTC. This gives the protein CASSSLSKSGANVLTF.

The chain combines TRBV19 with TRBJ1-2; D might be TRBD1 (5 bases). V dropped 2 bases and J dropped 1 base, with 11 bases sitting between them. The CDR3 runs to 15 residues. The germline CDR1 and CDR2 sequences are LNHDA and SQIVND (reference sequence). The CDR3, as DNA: TGTGCCAGTAGTATATTGTCAGGGAGTAACTATGGCTACACCTTC. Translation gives CASSILSGSNYGYTF.

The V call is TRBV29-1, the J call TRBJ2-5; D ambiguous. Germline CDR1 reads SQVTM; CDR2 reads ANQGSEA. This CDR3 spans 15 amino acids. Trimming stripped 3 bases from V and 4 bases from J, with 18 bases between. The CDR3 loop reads CSVEESVSLGETQYF. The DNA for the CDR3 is TGCAGCGTTGAGGAGAGCGTATCCCTGGGAGAGACCCAGTACTTC.

For the CDR3, the DNA is TGTGCCAGCAGCCGCCGGACTAGCGGGAGGGCCAGTCAAGAGACCCAGTACTTC. This translates into CASSRRTSGRASQETQYF. This sequence joins TRBV2 and TRBJ2-5; TRBD2 agrees at 15 bases. This CDR3 is 18 amino acids long. Germline lookup yields CDR1 SNHLY and CDR2 FYNNEI. V lost 6 bases and J lost 2; bases outside the gene matches: 10.

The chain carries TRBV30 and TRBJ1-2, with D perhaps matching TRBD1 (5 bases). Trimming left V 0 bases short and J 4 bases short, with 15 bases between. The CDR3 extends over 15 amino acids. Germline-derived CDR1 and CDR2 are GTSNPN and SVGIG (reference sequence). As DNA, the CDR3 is TGTGCCTGGAGTGTAGGGACGGGGGGTGGCTATGGCTACACCTTC. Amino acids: CAWSVGTGGGYGYTF.

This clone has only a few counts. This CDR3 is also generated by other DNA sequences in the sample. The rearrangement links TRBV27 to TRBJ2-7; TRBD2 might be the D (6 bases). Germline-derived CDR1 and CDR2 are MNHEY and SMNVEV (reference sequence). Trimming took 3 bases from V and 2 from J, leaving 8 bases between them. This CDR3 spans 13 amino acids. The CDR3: CASSFSGTYEQYF. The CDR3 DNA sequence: TGTGCCAGCAGTTTTAGCGGAACCTACGAGCAGTACTTC.

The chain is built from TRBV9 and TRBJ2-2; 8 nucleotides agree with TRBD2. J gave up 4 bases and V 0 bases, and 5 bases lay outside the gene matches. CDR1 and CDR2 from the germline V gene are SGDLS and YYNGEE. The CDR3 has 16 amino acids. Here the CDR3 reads CASSVDGRAPTGELFF. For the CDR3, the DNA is TGTGCCAGCAGCGTAGACGGGAGGGCCCCCACCGGGGAGCTGTTTTTT.

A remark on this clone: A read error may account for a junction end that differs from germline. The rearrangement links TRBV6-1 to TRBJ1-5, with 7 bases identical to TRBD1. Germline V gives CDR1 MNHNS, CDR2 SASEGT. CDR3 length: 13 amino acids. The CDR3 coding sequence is TGTGCCAGCGGTGACAGGGTCGTTCAGCCCCAGCATTTT. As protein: CASGDRVVQPQHF.

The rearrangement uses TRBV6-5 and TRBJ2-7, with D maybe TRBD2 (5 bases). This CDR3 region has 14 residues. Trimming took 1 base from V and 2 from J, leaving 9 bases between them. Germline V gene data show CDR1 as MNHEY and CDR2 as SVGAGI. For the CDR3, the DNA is TGTGCCAGCAGTTACTGGGGAGCCGCCTACGAGCAGTACTTC. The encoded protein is CASSYWGAAYEQYF.

In DNA form, the CDR3 reads TGCAGTGCTAGCGAGGAGGATGAGCAGTTCTTC. This codes for CSASEEDEQFF. The chain carries TRBV20-1 and TRBJ2-1, with TRBD2 as a possible D gene (5 bases). Trimming took 3 bases from V and 8 from J, leaving 8 bases between them. Germline lookup yields CDR1 DFQATT and CDR2 SNEGSKA (reference sequence). The CDR3 runs to 11 residues.

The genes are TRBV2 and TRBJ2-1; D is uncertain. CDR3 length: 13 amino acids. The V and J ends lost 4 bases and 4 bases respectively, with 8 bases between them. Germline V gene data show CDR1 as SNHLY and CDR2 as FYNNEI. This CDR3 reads CASSGGLYNEQFF. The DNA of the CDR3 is TGTGCCAGCAGTGGAGGCTTGTACAATGAGCAGTTCTTC.

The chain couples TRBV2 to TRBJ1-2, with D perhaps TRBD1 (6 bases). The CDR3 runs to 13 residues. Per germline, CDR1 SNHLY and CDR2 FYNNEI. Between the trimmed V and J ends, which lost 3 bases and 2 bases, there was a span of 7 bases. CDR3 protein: CASSEQGNYGYTF. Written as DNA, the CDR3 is TGTGCCAGCAGTGAGCAGGGGAACTATGGCTACACCTTC.

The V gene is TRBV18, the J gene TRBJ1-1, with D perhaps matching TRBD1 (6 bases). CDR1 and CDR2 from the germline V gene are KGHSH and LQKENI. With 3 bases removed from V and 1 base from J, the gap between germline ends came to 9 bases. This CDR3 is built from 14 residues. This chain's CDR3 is CASSPQGKNTEAFF. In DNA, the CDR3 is TGTGCCAGCTCACCTCAGGGGAAGAACACTGAAGCTTTCTTT.

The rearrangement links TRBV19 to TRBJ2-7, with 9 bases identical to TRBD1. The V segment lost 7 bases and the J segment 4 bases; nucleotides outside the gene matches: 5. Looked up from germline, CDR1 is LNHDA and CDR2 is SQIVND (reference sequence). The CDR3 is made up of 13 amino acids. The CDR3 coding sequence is TGTGCCAGTAATTCACAGGGGGCTTACGAGCAGTACTTC. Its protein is CASNSQGAYEQYF.

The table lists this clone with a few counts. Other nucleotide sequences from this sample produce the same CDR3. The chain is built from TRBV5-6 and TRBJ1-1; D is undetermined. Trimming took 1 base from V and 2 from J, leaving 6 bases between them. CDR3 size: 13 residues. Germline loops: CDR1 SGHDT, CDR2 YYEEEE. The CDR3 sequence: CASSLRRNTEAFF. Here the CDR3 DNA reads TGTGCCAGCAGCTTGAGAAGAAACACTGAAGCTTTCTTT. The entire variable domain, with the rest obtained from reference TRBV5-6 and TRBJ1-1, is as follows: DAGVTQSPTHLIKTRGQQVTLRCSPKSGHDTVSWYQQALGQGPQFIFQYYEEEERQRGNFPDRFSGHQFPNYSSELNVNALLLGDSALYLCASSLRRNTEAFFGQGTRLTVV.

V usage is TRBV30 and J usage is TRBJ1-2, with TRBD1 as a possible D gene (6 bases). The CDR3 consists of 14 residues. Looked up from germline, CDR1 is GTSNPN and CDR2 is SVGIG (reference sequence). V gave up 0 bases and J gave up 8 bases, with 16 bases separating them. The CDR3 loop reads CAWSVGQGPTGYTF. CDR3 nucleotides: TGTGCCTGGAGTGTTGGGCAGGGGCCCACAGGCTACACCTTC.

The CDR3 spells CASSGVRGYSYNEQFF. The DNA of the CDR3 is TGCGCCAGCAGTGGAGTAAGGGGGTATTCCTACAATGAGCAGTTCTTC. J is TRBJ2-1 and V is TRBV10-1, with D maybe TRBD1 (6 bases). Trimming shortened V by 4 bases and J by 1 base, and 14 bases separated the two germline ends. The germline V gene encodes CDR1 WNHNN and CDR2 SYGVQD (reference sequence). This CDR3 has 16 residues.

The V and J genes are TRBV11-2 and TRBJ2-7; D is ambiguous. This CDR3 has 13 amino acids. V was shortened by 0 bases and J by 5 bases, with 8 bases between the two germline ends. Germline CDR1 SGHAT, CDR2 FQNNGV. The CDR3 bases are TGTGCCAGCAGCTTAGAGGCCTACCACGAGCAGTACTTC. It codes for CASSLEAYHEQYF.

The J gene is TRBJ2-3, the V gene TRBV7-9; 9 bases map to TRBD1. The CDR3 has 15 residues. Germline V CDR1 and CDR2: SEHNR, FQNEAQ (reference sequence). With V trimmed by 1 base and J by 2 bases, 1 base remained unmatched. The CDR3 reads CASSLGQGDTDTQYF. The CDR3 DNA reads TGTGCCAGCAGCTTAGGACAGGGGGACACAGATACGCAGTATTTT.

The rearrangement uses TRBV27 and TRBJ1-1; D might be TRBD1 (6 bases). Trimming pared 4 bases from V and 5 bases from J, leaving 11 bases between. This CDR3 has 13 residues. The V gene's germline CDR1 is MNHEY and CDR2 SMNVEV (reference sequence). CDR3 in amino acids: CASSSQGRTEAFF. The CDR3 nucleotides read TGTGCCAGCAGTTCACAGGGAAGGACTGAAGCTTTCTTT.

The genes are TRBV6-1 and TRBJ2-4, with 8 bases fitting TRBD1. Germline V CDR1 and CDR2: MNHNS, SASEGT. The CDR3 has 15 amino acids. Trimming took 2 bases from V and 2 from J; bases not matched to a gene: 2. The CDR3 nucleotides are TGTGCCAGCAGTGAACAGGGGGCGCCCAAAAACATTCAGTACTTC. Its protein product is CASSEQGAPKNIQYF.

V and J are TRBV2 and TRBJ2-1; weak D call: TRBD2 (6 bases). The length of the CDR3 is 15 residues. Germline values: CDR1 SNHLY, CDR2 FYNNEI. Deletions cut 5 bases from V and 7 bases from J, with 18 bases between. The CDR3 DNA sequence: TGTGCCAGCAGTCGACTAGTGGGTGCTTTGAATGAGCAGTTCTTC. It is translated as CASSRLVGALNEQFF. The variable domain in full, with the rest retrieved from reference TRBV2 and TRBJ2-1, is EPEVTQTPSHQVTQMGQEVILRCVPISNHLYFYWYRQILGQKVEFLVSFYNNEISEKSEIFDDQFSVERPDGSNFTLKIRSTKLEDSAMYFCASSRLVGALNEQFFGPGTRLTVL.

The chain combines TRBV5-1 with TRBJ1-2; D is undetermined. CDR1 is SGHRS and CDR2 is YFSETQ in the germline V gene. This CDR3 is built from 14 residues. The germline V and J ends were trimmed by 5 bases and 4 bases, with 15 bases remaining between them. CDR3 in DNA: TGCGCCAGCAGTTCTGCGGATCAAAGCTATGGCTACACCTTC. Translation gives CASSSADQSYGYTF.

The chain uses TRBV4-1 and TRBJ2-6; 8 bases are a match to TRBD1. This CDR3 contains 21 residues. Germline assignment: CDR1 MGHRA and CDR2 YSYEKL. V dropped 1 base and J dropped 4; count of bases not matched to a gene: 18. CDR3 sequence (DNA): TGCGCCAGCAGCCAAGGGCCCCTAAGGACAGGGACTCTGGGAGGGGCCAACGTCCTGACTTTC. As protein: CASSQGPLRTGTLGGANVLTF.